This T cell receptor (beta chain) was identified in a study of blood T cell repertoires in COVID-19. Overall study context: The samples span acute and convalescent COVID-19 from the United States, Italy and Spain.

Germline V lookup: CDR1 SGHTA, CDR2 FQGNSA. With 0 bases removed from V and 1 base from J, the gap between germline ends came to 6 bases. The CDR3 runs to 14 residues. In the authors' workflow: From reference gene primer amplification, estimates of nucleated cell counts were derived. Sequencing used immunoSEQ multiplex PCR; TCRdb keeps in-frame clones, though not all of them. That table supplies the V and J calls and clone size; D and trimming were determined from the DNA. In the table there are roughly 95,000 clones, roughly 80% of which are singletons. Sequenced sample: peripheral blood. This receptor was taken from a human donor in a cohort sampled during active COVID-19. The V and J genes are TRBV7-2 and TRBJ1-1; D might be TRBD1 (5 bases). The CDR3 sequence: CASSLAGQNTEAFF. The CDR3 nucleotides are TGTGCCAGCAGCTTAGCGGGGCAGAACACTGAAGCTTTCTTT. Looking up the rest from reference TRBV7-2 and TRBJ1-1 gives the full variable domain: GAGVSQSPSNKVTEKGKDVELRCDPISGHTALYWYRQSLGQGLEFLIYFQGNSAPDKSGLPSDRFSAERTGGSVSTLTIQRTQQEDSAVYLCASSLAGQNTEAFFGQGTRLTVV.